This entry describes one TCR beta chain. Trimming shortened V by 8 bases and J by 3 bases, and 14 bases separated the two germline ends. The germline V gene has CDR1 WSHSY and CDR2 SAAADI. This CDR3 region has 13 residues. These data originate in a study of cytomegalovirus exposure and HLA in healthy donors. PCR used 60 Vbeta primers and 13 Jbeta primers. Using immunoSEQ multiplex PCR, the repertoire was profiled, and TCRdb retains in-frame clones only, with some absent. The repertoire holds about 170,000 clones, with around 73% as singletons. This TCR was sampled from a woman aged 18-29 years in good health and CMV-seropositive. The gene calls are TRBV10-2 and TRBJ2-7; D is possibly TRBD1 (7 bases). The specimen was PBMCs. For the CDR3, the DNA is TGCGCCAGCGCGGGACAGCAACTCTACGAGCAGTACTTC. Amino acid sequence: CASAGQQLYEQYF.